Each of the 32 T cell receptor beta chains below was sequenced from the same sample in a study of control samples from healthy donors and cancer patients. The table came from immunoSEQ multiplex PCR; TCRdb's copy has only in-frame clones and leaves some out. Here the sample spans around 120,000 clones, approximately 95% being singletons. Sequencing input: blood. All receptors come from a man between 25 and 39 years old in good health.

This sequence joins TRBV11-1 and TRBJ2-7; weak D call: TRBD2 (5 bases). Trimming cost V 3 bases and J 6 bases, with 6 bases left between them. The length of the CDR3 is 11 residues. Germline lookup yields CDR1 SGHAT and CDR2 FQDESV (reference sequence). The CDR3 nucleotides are TGTGCCAGCAGCTTTCGGGGCGAGCAGTACTTC. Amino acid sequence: CASSFRGEQYF.

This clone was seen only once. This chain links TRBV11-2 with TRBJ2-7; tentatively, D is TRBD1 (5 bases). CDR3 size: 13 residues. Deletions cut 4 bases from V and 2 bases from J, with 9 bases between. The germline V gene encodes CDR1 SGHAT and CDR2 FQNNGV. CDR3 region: CASSSTEAYEQYF. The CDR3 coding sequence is TGTGCCAGCAGCTCGACAGAGGCCTACGAGCAGTACTTC.

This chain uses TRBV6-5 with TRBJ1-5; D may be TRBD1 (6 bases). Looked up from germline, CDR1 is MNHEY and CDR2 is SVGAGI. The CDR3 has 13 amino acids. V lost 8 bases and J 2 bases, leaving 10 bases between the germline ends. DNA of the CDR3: TGTGCCAGCGGGGCAGGGGGCAATCAGCCCCAGCATTTT. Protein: CASGAGGNQPQHF.

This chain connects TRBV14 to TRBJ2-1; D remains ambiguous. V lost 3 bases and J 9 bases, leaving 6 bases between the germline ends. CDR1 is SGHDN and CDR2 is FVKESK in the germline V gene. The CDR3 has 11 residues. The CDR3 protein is CASSQVVEQFF. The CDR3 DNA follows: TGTGCCAGCAGCCAGGTAGTTGAGCAGTTCTTC. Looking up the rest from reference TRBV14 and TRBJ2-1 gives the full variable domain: EAGVTQFPSHSVIEKGQTVTLRCDPISGHDNLYWYRRVMGKEIKFLLHFVKESKQDESGMPNNRFLAERTGGTYSTLKVQPAELEDSGVYFCASSQVVEQFFGPGTRLTVL.

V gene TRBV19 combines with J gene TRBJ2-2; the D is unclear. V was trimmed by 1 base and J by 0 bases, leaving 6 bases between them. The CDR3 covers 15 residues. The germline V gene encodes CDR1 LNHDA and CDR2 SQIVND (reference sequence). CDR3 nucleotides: TGTGCCAGTAGTATAGTACGGTCGAACACCGGGGAGCTGTTTTTT. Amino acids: CASSIVRSNTGELFF.

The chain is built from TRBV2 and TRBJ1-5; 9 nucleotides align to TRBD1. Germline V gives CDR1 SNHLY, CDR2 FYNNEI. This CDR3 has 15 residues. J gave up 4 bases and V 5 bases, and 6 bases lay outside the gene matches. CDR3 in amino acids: CASSSDRGRNQPQHF. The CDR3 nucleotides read TGTGCCAGCAGTTCGGACAGGGGAAGGAATCAGCCCCAGCATTTT.

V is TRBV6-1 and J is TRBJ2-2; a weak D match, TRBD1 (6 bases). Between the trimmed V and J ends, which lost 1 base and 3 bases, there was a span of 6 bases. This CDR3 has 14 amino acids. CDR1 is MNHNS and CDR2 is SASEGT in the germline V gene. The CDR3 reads CASSEGTDTGELFF. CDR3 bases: TGTGCCAGCAGTGAAGGGACAGACACCGGGGAGCTGTTTTTT.

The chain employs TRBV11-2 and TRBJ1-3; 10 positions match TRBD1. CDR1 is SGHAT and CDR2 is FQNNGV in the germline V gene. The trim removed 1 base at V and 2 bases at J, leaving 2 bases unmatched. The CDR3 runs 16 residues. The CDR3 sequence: CASSLVGTGAGNTIYF. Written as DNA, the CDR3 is TGTGCCAGCAGCTTAGTAGGGACAGGGGCTGGAAACACCATATATTTT.

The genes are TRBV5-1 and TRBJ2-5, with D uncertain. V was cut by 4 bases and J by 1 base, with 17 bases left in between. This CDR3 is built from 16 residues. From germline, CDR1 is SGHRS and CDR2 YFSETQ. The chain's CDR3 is CASSPSRTVPQETQYF. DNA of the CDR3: TGCGCCAGCAGCCCAAGCAGGACGGTCCCCCAAGAGACCCAGTACTTC.

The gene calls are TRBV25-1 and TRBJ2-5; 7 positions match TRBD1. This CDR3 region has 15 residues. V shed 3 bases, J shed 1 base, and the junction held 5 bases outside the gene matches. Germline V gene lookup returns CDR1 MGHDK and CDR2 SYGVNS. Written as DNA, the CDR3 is TGTGCCAGCAGTGAGGGCAGGGGGTTCCAAGAGACCCAGTACTTC. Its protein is CASSEGRGFQETQYF.

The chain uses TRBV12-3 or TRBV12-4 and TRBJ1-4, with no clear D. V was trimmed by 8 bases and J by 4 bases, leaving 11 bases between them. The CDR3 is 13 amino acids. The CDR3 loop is CASSKAVNEKLFF. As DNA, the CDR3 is TGTGCCAGCTCCAAGGCAGTTAATGAAAAACTGTTTTTT.

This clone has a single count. The CDR3 coding sequence is TGTGCCAGTAGTTGGTTAACTAGCGGGACCGACCCAGATACGCAGTATTTT. The encoded protein is CASSWLTSGTDPDTQYF. The chain combines TRBV19 with TRBJ2-3, with 10 bases matching TRBD2. The germline gives CDR1 LNHDA, CDR2 SQIVND (reference sequence). The CDR3 is made up of 17 amino acids. Unmatched junction bases numbered 12, after V lost 5 bases and J lost 4 bases.

CDR3 nucleotide sequence: TGTGCCAGCTCACACACCGGCCTTAATGAAAAACTGTTTTTT. The encoded protein is CASSHTGLNEKLFF. The chain links TRBV18 to TRBJ1-4; D call uncertain. The ends were cut back, 4 bases at V and 4 bases at J, with 10 bases in the middle. This CDR3 is built from 14 residues. Germline values: CDR1 KGHSH, CDR2 LQKENI. The whole variable domain, filled in from reference TRBV18 and TRBJ1-4, reads NAGVMQNPRHLVRRRGQEARLRCSPMKGHSHVYWYRQLPEEGLKFMVYLQKENIIDESGMPKERFSAEFPKEGPSILRIQQVVRGDSAAYFCASSHTGLNEKLFFGSGTQLSVL.

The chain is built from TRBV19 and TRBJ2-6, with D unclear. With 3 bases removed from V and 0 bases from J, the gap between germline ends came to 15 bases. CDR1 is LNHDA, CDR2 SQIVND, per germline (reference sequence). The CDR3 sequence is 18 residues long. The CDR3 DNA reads TGTGCCAGTAGTATGTGGGGTGGCACCATCTCTGGGGCCAACGTCCTGACTTTC. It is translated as CASSMWGGTISGANVLTF.

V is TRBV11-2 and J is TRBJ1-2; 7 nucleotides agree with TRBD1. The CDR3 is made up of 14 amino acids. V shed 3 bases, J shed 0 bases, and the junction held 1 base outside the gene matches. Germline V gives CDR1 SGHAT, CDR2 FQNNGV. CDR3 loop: CASSFDRANYGYTF. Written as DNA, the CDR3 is TGTGCCAGCAGCTTCGACAGGGCTAACTATGGCTACACCTTC.

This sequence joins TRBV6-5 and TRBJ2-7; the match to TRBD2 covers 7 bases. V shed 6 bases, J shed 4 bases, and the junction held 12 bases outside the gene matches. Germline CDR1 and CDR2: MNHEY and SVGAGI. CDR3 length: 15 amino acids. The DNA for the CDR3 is TGTGCCAGCAGCGCCCCCGGGGACTATAGATACGAGCAGTACTTC. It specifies CASSAPGDYRYEQYF.

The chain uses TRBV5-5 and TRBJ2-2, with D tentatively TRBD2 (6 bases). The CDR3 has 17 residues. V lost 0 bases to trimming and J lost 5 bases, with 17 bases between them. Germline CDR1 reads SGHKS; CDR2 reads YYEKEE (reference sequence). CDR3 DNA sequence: TGTGCCAGCAGCTTGGCCGCAGTGGCGGAGGGGACCGGGGAGCTGTTTTTT. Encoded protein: CASSLAAVAEGTGELFF.

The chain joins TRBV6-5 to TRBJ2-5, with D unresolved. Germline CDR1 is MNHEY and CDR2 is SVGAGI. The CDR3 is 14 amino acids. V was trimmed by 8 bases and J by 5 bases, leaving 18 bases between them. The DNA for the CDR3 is TGTGCCAGCTCGGACGTCATGTCGTCTGAGACCCAGTACTTC. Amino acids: CASSDVMSSETQYF.

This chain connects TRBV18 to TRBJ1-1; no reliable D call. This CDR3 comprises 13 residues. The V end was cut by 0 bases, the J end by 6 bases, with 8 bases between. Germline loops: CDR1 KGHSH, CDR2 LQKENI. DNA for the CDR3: TGTGCCAGCTCACCACCAGGGAAGCCTGAAGCTTTCTTT. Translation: CASSPPGKPEAFF.

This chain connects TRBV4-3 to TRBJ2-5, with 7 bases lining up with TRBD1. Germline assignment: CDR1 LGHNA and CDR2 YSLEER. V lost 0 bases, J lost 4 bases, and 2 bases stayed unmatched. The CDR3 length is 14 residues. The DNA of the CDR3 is TGCGCCAGCAGCCAAGATGACAGGGCAGAGACCCAGTACTTC. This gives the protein CASSQDDRAETQYF.

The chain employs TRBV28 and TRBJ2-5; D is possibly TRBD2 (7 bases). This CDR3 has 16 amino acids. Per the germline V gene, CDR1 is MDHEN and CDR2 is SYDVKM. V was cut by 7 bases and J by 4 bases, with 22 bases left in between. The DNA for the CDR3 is TGTGCCAGCAAGGATACCGTCAGGGGCGGGGGAGAGACCCAGTACTTC. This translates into CASKDTVRGGGETQYF.

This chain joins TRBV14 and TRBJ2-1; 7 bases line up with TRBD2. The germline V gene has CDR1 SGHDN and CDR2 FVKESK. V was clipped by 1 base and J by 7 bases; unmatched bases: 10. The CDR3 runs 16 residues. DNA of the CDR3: TGTGCCAGCAGCCAAGCCAGGAGCGGGGAGTGGAATGAGCAGTTCTTC. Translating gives CASSQARSGEWNEQFF.

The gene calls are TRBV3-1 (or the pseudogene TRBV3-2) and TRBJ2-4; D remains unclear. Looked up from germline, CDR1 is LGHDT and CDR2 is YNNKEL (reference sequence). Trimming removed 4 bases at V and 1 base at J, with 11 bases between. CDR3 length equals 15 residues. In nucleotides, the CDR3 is TGTGCCAGCAGCCGGGCCACCGGGGCCAAAAACATTCAGTACTTC. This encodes CASSRATGAKNIQYF.

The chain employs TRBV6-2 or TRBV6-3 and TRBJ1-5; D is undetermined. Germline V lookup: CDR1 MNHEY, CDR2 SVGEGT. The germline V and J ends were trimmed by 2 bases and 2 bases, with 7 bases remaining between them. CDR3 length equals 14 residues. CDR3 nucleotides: TGTGCCAGCAGTTACGGCCAGCGCAATCAGCCCCAGCATTTT. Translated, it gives CASSYGQRNQPQHF.

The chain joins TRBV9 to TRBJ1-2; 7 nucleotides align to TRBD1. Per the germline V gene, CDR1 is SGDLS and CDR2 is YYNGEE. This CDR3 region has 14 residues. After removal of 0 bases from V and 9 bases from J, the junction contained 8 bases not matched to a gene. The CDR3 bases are TGTGCCAGCAGCGTAGCTCCAGGGGGAAGTAGCTACACCTTC. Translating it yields CASSVAPGGSSYTF.

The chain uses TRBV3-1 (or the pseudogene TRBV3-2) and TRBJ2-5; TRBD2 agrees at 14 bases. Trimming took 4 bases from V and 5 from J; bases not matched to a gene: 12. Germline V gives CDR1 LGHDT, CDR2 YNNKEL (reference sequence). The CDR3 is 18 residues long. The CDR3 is CASSPEIWTSGGRETQYF. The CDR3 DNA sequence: TGTGCCAGCAGCCCCGAAATTTGGACTAGCGGGGGGAGGGAGACCCAGTACTTC.

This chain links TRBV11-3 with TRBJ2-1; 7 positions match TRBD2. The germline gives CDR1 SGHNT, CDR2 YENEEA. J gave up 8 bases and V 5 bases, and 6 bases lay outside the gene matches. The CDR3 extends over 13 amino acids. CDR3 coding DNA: TGTGCCAGCAGCCCTAGCGGCTGGGATGAGCAGTTCTTC. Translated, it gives CASSPSGWDEQFF.

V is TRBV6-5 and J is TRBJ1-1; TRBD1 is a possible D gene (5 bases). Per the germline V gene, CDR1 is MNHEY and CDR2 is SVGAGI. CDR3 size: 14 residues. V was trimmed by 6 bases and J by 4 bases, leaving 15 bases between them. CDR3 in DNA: TGTGCCAGCAGGCCGGGACTCCTGAGCACTGAAGCTTTCTTT. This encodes CASRPGLLSTEAFF.

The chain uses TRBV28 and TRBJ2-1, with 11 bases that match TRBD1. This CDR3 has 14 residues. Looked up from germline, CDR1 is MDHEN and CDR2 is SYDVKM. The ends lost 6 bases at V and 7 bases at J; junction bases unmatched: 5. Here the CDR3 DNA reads TGTGCCAGCAGCTCCGGGACAGGGGGGAATGAGCAGTTCTTC. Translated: CASSSGTGGNEQFF. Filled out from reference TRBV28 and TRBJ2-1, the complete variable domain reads DVKVTQSSRYLVKRTGEKVFLECVQDMDHENMFWYRQDPGLGLRLIYFSYDVKMKEKGDIPEGYSVSREKKERFSLILESASTNQTSMYLCASSSGTGGNEQFFGPGTRLTVL.

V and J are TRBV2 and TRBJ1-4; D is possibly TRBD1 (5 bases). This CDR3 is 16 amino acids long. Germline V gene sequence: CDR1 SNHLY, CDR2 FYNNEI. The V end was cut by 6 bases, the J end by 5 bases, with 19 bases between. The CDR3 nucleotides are TGTGCCAGCAGCCGAAGGTTGGGACCGGAGAATGAAAAACTGTTTTTT. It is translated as CASSRRLGPENEKLFF. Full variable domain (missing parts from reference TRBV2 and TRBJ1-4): EPEVTQTPSHQVTQMGQEVILRCVPISNHLYFYWYRQILGQKVEFLVSFYNNEISEKSEIFDDQFSVERPDGSNFTLKIRSTKLEDSAMYFCASSRRLGPENEKLFFGSGTQLSVL.

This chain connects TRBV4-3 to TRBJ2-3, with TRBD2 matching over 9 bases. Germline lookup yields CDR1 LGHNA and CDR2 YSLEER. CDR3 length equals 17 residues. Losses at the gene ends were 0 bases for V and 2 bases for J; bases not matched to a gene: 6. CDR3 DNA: TGCGCCAGCAGCCAAGAACACAGCGGGGGGACCACAGATACGCAGTATTTT. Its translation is CASSQEHSGGTTDTQYF.

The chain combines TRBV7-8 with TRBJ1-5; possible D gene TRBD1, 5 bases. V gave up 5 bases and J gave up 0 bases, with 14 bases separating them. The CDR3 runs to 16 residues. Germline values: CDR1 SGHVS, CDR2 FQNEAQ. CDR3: CASSVTRGYSNQPQHF. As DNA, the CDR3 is TGTGCCAGCAGCGTTACCCGGGGCTATAGCAATCAGCCCCAGCATTTT.